One sample yielded the 14 T cell receptor beta chains listed below, sequenced in a study of early T cells in non-severe SARS-CoV-2 infection. TCRdb redid the calling of the 5' RACE reads with MiXCR, one entry per CDR3 protein. Of tens of thousands of distinct CDR3 sequences in the sample, 10% to 15% were seen once. The source material was whole blood. These receptors were taken from an adult who was a healthcare worker with PCR-confirmed SARS-CoV-2 infection or an uninfected control (not recorded which).

The V and J genes are TRBV25-1 and TRBJ2-7; D might be TRBD2 (5 bases). CDR3 size: 14 residues. Trimming removed 5 bases at V and 3 bases at J, with 14 bases between. CDR1 is MGHDK and CDR2 is SYGVNS in the germline V gene. The CDR3 spells CASSFPGEGYEQYF. CDR3 sequence (DNA): TGTGCCAGCAGTTTTCCGGGCGAGGGCTACGAGCAGTACTTC.

This clonotype has more than one count but fewer than ten. V is TRBV7-2 and J is TRBJ2-7; 10 bases fit TRBD2. Looked up from germline, CDR1 is SGHTA and CDR2 is FQGNSA. The CDR3 loop spans 14 amino acids. Germline trimming cut 5 bases from V and 3 bases from J; bases unmatched to any gene: 4. The CDR3: CASSTSGAYYEQYF. CDR3 coding DNA: TGTGCCAGCAGCACTAGCGGGGCATACTACGAGCAGTACTTC.

This chain uses TRBV6-2 or TRBV6-3 with TRBJ1-1; unclear D gene. Trimming pared 1 base from V and 1 base from J, leaving 10 bases between. Germline loops: CDR1 MNHEY, CDR2 SVGEGT. The CDR3 is 15 residues long. CDR3 sequence (DNA): TGTGCCAGCAGTTACTGGTTGGGCAGGAACACTGAAGCTTTCTTT. It yields the protein CASSYWLGRNTEAFF.

This chain links TRBV7-9 with TRBJ2-4; no clear D. Germline V CDR1 and CDR2: SEHNR, FQNEAQ (reference sequence). The length of the CDR3 is 14 residues. V was shortened by 7 bases and J by 2 bases, with 12 bases between the two germline ends. The CDR3 loop is CASNPRMTKNIQYF. The CDR3 DNA follows: TGTGCCAGCAACCCCAGGATGACCAAAAACATTCAGTACTTC.

This clonotype was recorded a few times. The genes are TRBV9 and TRBJ2-3; D may match TRBD1 or TRBD2 (5 bases each). The germline V and J ends were trimmed by 5 bases and 2 bases, with 18 bases remaining between them. This CDR3 comprises 16 residues. CDR1 and CDR2 from the germline V gene are SGDLS and YYNGEE. This chain's CDR3 is CASSYYTGTYTDTQYF. CDR3 bases: TGTGCCAGCAGTTACTATACCGGGACCTACACAGATACGCAGTATTTT.

The sample holds many counts of this clonotype. The chain carries TRBV11-2 and TRBJ2-7; D not certain. CDR1 and CDR2 (germline): SGHAT, FQNNGV. Trimming shortened V by 3 bases and J by 6 bases, and 9 bases separated the two germline ends. The CDR3 is 12 amino acids. The DNA of the CDR3 is TGTGCCAGCAGCTTCCGACACGTCGAGCAGTACTTC. Amino acids: CASSFRHVEQYF.

The V call is TRBV10-3, the J call TRBJ2-1, with 7 bases aligning to TRBD1. J lost 5 bases, V lost 7 bases, and 5 bases had no gene match. The CDR3 loop spans 13 amino acids. Germline V gives CDR1 ENHRY, CDR2 SYGVKD. The CDR3 protein is CAIKGDSHNEQFF. In DNA form, the CDR3 reads TGTGCCATCAAGGGGGACAGTCACAATGAGCAGTTCTTC.

Only a few counts were recorded for this clonotype. The chain combines TRBV12-3 or TRBV12-4 with TRBJ1-1; no definite D call. Trimming cost V 4 bases and J 5 bases, with 11 bases left between them. CDR3 length equals 13 residues. This chain's CDR3 is CASSSSTGTEAFF. The CDR3 DNA is TGTGCCAGCAGTTCCTCGACGGGAACTGAAGCTTTCTTT.

This clonotype was recorded many times. The chain recombines TRBV6-2 or TRBV6-3 with TRBJ1-2; the match to TRBD1 covers 8 bases. Germline lookup yields CDR1 MNHEY and CDR2 SVGEGT. This CDR3 is built from 14 residues. With 8 bases clipped from V and 3 bases from J, the junction kept 8 bases outside the gene matches. CDR3 bases: TGTGCCAGCGGAACTGACAGGGGTGACTATGGCTACACCTTC. It codes for CASGTDRGDYGYTF.

This clonotype was seen many times. The CDR3 coding sequence is TGCAGTGCTAGGGTAACAGGGAGCTCCTATAATTCACCCCTCCACTTT. Its protein product is CSARVTGSSYNSPLHF. The genes are TRBV20-1 and TRBJ1-6; possible D gene TRBD1, 6 bases. Germline V lookup: CDR1 DFQATT, CDR2 SNEGSKA (reference sequence). This CDR3 is 16 amino acids long. V was clipped by 3 bases and J by 0 bases, with 12 bases between them.

The V call is TRBV3-1, the J call TRBJ2-1; 10 positions match TRBD1. The CDR3 totals 16 residues. Per germline, CDR1 LGHDT and CDR2 YNNKEL (reference sequence). Trimming cost V 5 bases and J 8 bases; bases outside gene matches: 12. CDR3 protein: CASSANRGQGFDEQFF. The CDR3 DNA follows: TGTGCCAGCAGCGCTAATCGGGGACAGGGGTTCGATGAGCAGTTCTTC.

The chain combines TRBV5-4 with TRBJ2-3, with TRBD1 as a possible D gene (6 bases). Germline V gives CDR1 SGHNT, CDR2 YYREEE (reference sequence). This CDR3 comprises 17 residues. V was clipped by 0 bases and J by 4 bases, with 18 bases between them. DNA of the CDR3: TGTGCCAGCAGCTTGGGAGGGGGACCGGCAAGAGCAGATACGCAGTATTTT. Its protein is CASSLGGGPARADTQYF.

This chain uses TRBV7-2 with TRBJ2-1, with 11 bases identical to TRBD2. Germline CDR1 SGHTA, CDR2 FQGNSA. Unmatched junction bases numbered 6, after V lost 6 bases and J lost 5 bases. This CDR3 spans 15 amino acids. CDR3 loop: CASRITSGSDNEQFF. CDR3 nucleotide sequence: TGTGCCAGCAGGATTACTAGCGGGAGTGACAATGAGCAGTTCTTC.

The rearrangement joins TRBV11-2 to TRBJ1-6, with 7 nucleotides matching TRBD1. Germline-derived CDR1 and CDR2 are SGHAT and FQNNGV. The ends lost 6 bases at V and 10 bases at J; junction bases unmatched: 9. The CDR3 spans 14 residues. CDR3 loop: CASSSTRDRSPLHF. The CDR3 DNA reads TGTGCCAGCAGTTCTACCCGGGACAGATCACCCCTCCACTTT.